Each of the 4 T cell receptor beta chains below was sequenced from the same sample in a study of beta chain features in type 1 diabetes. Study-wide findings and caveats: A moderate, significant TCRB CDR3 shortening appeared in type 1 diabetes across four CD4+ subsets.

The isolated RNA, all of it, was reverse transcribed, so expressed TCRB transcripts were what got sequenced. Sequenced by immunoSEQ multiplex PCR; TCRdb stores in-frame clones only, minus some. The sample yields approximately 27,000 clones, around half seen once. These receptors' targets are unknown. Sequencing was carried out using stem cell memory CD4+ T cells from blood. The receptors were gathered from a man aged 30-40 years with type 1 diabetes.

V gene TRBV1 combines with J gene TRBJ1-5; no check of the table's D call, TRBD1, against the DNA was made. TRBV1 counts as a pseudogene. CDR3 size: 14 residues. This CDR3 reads CTSSPTGDNQPQHF. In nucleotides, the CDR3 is TGCACCAGCAGCCCTACAGGGGATAATCAGCCCCAGCATTTT.

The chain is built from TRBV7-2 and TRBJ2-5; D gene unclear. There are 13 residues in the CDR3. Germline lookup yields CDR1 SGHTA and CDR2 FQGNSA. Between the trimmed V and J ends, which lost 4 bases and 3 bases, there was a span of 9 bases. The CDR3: CASSSRIEETQYF. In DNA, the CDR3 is TGTGCCAGCAGCTCCAGGATCGAAGAGACCCAGTACTTC.

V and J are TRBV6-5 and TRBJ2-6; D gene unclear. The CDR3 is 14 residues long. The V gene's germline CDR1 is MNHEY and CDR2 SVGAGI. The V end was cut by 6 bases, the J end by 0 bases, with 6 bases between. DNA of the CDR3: TGTGCCAGCAGGCGAGGCTCTGGGGCCAACGTCCTGACTTTC. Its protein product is CASRRGSGANVLTF.

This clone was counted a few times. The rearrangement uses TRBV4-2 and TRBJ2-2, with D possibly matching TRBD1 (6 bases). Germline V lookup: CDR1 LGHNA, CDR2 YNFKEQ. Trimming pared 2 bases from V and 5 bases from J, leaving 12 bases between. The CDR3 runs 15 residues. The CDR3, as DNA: TGTGCCAGCAGCCAACCTTTAAGGGGGACCGGGGAGCTGTTTTTT. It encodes CASSQPLRGTGELFF.